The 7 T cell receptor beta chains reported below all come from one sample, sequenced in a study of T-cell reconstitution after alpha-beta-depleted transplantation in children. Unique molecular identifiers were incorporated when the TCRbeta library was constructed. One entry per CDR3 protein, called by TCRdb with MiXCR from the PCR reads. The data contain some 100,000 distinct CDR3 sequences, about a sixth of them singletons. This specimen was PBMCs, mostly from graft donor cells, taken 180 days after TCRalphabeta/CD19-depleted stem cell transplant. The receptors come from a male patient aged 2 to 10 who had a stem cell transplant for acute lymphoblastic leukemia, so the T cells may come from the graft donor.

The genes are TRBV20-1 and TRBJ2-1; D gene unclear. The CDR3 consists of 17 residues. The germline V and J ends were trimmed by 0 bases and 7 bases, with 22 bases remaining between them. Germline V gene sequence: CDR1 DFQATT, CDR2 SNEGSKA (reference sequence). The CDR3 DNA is TGCAGTGCTAGAGATCTGGTAGGAAAAATAGGCAGTAATGAGCAGTTCTTC. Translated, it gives CSARDLVGKIGSNEQFF.

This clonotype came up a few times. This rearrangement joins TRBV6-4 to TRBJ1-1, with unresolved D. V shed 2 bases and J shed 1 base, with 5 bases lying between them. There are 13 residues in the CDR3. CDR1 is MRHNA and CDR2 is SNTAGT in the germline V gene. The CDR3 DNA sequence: TGTGCCAGCAGTGACAGGGCGAACACTGAAGCTTTCTTT. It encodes CASSDRANTEAFF.

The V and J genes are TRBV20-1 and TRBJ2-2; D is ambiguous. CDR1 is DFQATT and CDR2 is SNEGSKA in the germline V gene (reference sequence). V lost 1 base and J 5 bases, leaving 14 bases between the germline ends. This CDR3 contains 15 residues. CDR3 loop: CSARGAGFLTGELFF. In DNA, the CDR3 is TGCAGTGCTAGAGGGGCAGGATTTTTAACCGGGGAGCTGTTTTTT.

The CDR3 protein is CASSVGGGGYNEQFF. CDR3 nucleotide sequence: TGTGCCAGCAGTGTGGGTGGGGGGGGCTACAATGAGCAGTTCTTC. The chain joins TRBV27 to TRBJ2-1, with TRBD2 matching over 7 bases. CDR3 length equals 15 residues. V was clipped by 5 bases and J by 3 bases; unmatched bases: 7. The germline CDR1 and CDR2 sequences are MNHEY and SMNVEV (reference sequence).

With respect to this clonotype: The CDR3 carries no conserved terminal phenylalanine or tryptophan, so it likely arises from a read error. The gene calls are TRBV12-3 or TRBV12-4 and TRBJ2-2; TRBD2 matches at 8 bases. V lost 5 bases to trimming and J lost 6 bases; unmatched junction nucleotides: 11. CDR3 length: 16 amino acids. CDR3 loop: CASSTGTRNGAGELFS. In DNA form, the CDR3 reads TGTGCCAGCAGTACCGGGACTAGAAATGGTGCCGGGGAGCTGTTTTCT.

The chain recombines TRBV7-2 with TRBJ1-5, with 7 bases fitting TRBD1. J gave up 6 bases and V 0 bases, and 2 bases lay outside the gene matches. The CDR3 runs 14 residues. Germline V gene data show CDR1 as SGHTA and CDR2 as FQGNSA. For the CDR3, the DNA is TGTGCCAGCAGCTTAGCAGGGGGCGGTCAGCCCCAGCATTTT. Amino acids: CASSLAGGGQPQHF.

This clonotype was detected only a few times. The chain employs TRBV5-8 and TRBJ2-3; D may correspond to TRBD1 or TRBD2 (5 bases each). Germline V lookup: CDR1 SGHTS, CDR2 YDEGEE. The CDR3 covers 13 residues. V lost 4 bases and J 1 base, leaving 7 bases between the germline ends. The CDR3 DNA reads TGTGCCAGCAGCGTGGGGGGCACAGATACGCAGTATTTT. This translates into CASSVGGTDTQYF.